This T cell receptor beta chain was identified during a study of shared clonotypes between healthy human individuals. Healthy HIV-negative adults with no recent acute infections or vaccinations were recruited as donors. Negatively enriched CD4+ T cells were divided by CD45RA into naive and memory. In the study's own analysis: As immunoSEQ supplied junction-only sequences (without quality scores), filtering differed. Produced via immunoSEQ multiplex PCR; TCRdb's table is partial and in-frame only. V, J and clone size reflect that table, while D and trimming were determined from the DNA. The sample has about 2.3 million clones, roughly 90% seen once. Study-level results: It was anticipated that sequencing depth would influence how many clonotypes donors shared.

This CDR3 has 13 residues. Germline V lookup: CDR1 MNHEY, CDR2 SVGAGI. Trimming removed 8 bases from V and 1 base from J; junction bases left unmatched: 5. On this clone itself: Its cognate antigen is unknown.

Sequencing was carried out using naive CD4+ T cells from PBMCs. Subset here: CD45RA+ positively selected. The clonotype was recovered from a man between 18 and 35 years old in good health. Some clones in this sample may be carry-over from other donors' samples. V and J are TRBV6-5 and TRBJ2-7; 7 bases line up with TRBD2. CDR3 residues: CASYPSGSYEQYF. CDR3 sequence (DNA): TGTGCCAGCTACCCTAGCGGATCCTACGAGCAGTACTTC.